Detailed here is one T cell receptor (beta chain). This entry is derived from a study of blood T cell repertoires in COVID-19. Study as a whole: The origin of the acute and convalescent COVID-19 samples was the United States, Italy and Spain.

The CDR3 runs 15 residues. From germline, CDR1 is MNHEY and CDR2 SMNVEV (reference sequence). V shed 4 bases and J 5 bases; nucleotides not matched to a gene: 7. Under the authors' procedure: From reference gene primer amplification, estimates of nucleated cell counts were derived. The protocol was immunoSEQ multiplex PCR, while the TCRdb copy is restricted to in-frame clones and leaves out a portion. D and trimming were read from the DNA, whereas the V and J calls and clone size are those reported in that table. The sample records about 170,000 clones, about 85% being singletons. The source is a man aged 55 to 70 who had recovered from COVID-19. The rearrangement links TRBV27 to TRBJ1-4; 7 nucleotides line up with TRBD1. Sequencing was done on a sample of peripheral blood. CDR3 sequence reads: CASSSAGTENEKLFF. CDR3 bases: TGTGCCAGCAGTTCCGCCGGGACAGAGAATGAAAAACTGTTTTTT.